These 6 T cell receptor beta chains came from one sample sequenced in a study of T-cell reconstitution after alpha-beta-depleted transplantation in children (dated by TCRdb to 2016 to 2017). Library construction relied on PCR. Sequencing instrument: Illumina HiSeq 2500. TCR libraries were prepared with molecular barcoding, using unique molecular identifiers to normalize TCRbeta repertoire quantification. Clones were called with MiXCR by TCRdb after fastp trimmed the public reads at Q25, and only in-frame beta chains were retained. Rows are combined by CDR3 protein, so each entry shows the most common genes and DNA. The sample yields a few hundred thousand distinct CDR3 sequences; roughly 27% were counted once. The top ten constitute about 35% of the sample. The treatment or condition label for this specimen denotes: allogeneic hematopoietic cell transplantation with graft depleted of TCRalphabeta T cells and CD19 B cells.

The sequencing used PBMCs, collected before TCRalphabeta/CD19-depleted stem cell transplant. The receptor source for this set is a boy under two years old with Wiskott-Aldrich syndrome, due to receive a stem cell transplant.

The chain uses TRBV5-1 and TRBJ2-7; TRBD2 agrees at 11 bases. V shed 7 bases, J shed 0 bases, and the junction held 9 bases outside the gene matches. The CDR3 is 16 residues long. Germline V CDR1 and CDR2: SGHRS, YFSETQ. CDR3 sequence: CASGPGLAGNSYEQYF. Written as DNA, the CDR3 is TGCGCCAGCGGCCCCGGACTAGCGGGCAACTCCTACGAGCAGTACTTC.

The V gene is TRBV5-1, the J gene TRBJ2-3; possibly TRBD1 for D (6 bases). The CDR3 runs 16 residues. The V end lost 6 bases, the J end lost 0 bases, and 17 bases lay between the germline ends. Germline V gene data show CDR1 as SGHRS and CDR2 as YFSETQ. The CDR3 loop is CASTVTGGRSTDTQYF. The CDR3 DNA is TGCGCCAGCACCGTGACAGGCGGCCGGAGCACAGATACGCAGTATTTT.

V usage is TRBV5-1 and J usage is TRBJ2-3; 10 bases match TRBD2. The germline CDR1 and CDR2 sequences are SGHRS and YFSETQ. J gave up 3 bases and V 0 bases, and 4 bases lay outside the gene matches. The CDR3 has 16 amino acids. CDR3 region: CASSLEAGGRTDTQYF. CDR3 DNA sequence: TGCGCCAGCAGCTTGGAAGCGGGAGGGAGGACAGATACGCAGTATTTT. The full variable domain, rest sourced from reference TRBV5-1 and TRBJ2-3, is KAGVTQTPRYLIKTRGQQVTLSCSPISGHRSVSWYQQTPGQGLQFLFEYFSETQRNKGNFPGRFSGRQFSNSRSEMNVSTLELGDSALYLCASSLEAGGRTDTQYFGPGTRLTVL.

The DNA for the CDR3 is TGCAGGATGACTAGGGCGGAGAACACTGAAGCTTTCTTT. Translated: CRMTRAENTEAFF. The chain links TRBV20-1 to TRBJ1-1; D unclear. The CDR3 runs to 13 residues. The germline V gene has CDR1 DFQATT and CDR2 SNEGSKA (reference sequence).

The CDR3 sequence is CASSLGTLHYNEQFF. The CDR3 coding sequence is TGTGCCAGCAGTTTAGGGACTCTCCATTACAATGAGCAGTTCTTC. The chain recombines TRBV12-3 or TRBV12-4 with TRBJ2-1; maybe TRBD2 (5 bases). The CDR3 is 15 residues long. Trimming removed 1 base from V and 4 bases from J, with 11 bases in between.

V usage is TRBV7-9 and J usage is TRBJ1-2, with D unresolved. Trimming shortened V by 0 bases and J by 4 bases, and 9 bases separated the two germline ends. The germline gives CDR1 SEHNR, CDR2 FQNEAQ (reference sequence). This CDR3 comprises 14 residues. The CDR3 sequence is CASSLAGYPYGYTF. The DNA for the CDR3 is TGTGCCAGCAGCTTAGCAGGGTATCCCTATGGCTACACCTTC.